Reported below is one T cell receptor (beta chain). At one end the junction does not follow the germline gene, possibly because of a read error. This sample was taken from a study of tumor and adjacent non-tumor tissue in lung cancer. Three rounds of nested PCR, following a modified ARM-PCR protocol, produced the TCRbeta library. TCRdb independently ran MiXCR on the multiplex PCR reads; one entry per CDR3 protein. Among tens of thousands of distinct CDR3 sequences listed, around 70% were seen once. This CDR3 has 17 residues. The germline gives CDR1 SGHNT, CDR2 YENEEA. The template was RNA from unsorted bulk tissue. Distant lung tissue was collected more than 3 cm away from the tumor edge.

The receptor's source is a woman aged 50 to 65 with non-small cell lung cancer. The gene calls are TRBV11-3 and TRBJ2-1; D possibly matches TRBD1 or TRBD2 (5 bases each). Sequenced material: distant non-tumor lung tissue. CDR3 nucleotides: TGTGCCAGTAGCTTTAACGGGACGGTCAGCTCCTACAATGAGCAGTTCTTC. Translation gives CASSFNGTVSSYNEQFF.